This T cell receptor beta chain was recorded in a study of shared clonotypes between healthy human individuals. Notes on the study in general: Sampling used blood alone; tissue repertoires probably differ.

The assay was run at deep level. Some clones are missing from TCRdb's copy, which holds only in-frame ones; the method was immunoSEQ multiplex PCR. Of roughly 2.5 million clones in the sample, around nine tenths were seen once. Unmatched junction bases numbered 6, after V lost 6 bases and J lost 0 bases. Germline CDR1 reads MNHNY; CDR2 reads SVGAGI (reference sequence). This CDR3 is built from 15 residues. As to this clone: What it recognizes is unknown.

The sequence was collected from a man aged 18 to 35 in good health. The V gene is TRBV6-6, the J gene TRBJ2-3, with 7 bases aligning to TRBD1. The sequenced material came from naive CD4+ T cells sorted from blood. Subset specified: CD45RA+ positively selected. The CDR3 region is CASRYTGASTDTQYF. The CDR3 DNA sequence: TGTGCCAGCAGGTACACAGGGGCAAGCACAGATACGCAGTATTTT.